This T cell receptor beta chain was captured in a study of PD-1 blockade in classical Hodgkin lymphoma. Study-level background: Every 2 weeks, patients had 3 mg/kg nivolumab intravenously.

Relapse after autologous stem cell transplantation occurred in every patient, and brentuximab vedotin exposure varied. Sequenced by immunoSEQ multiplex PCR; TCRdb stores in-frame clones only, minus some. The data contain roughly 4,500 clones, around three fifths of them singletons. This clone was seen more than once but under ten times. The antigen is unknown. The V gene lost 4 bases and the J gene lost 2 bases, with 9 bases spanning the gap. The CDR3 is 15 residues long. Germline CDR1 is MNHEY and CDR2 is SMNVEV (reference sequence). Points from the study as a whole: Newly diagnosed and completely responding patients shared comparable baseline diversity. Healthy donors reportedly exceeded newly diagnosed patients in baseline TCR diversity.

This sequence was found in a human donor with classical Hodgkin lymphoma. Sequencing used peripheral blood mononuclear cells (PBMCs), obtained at baseline. The chain employs TRBV27 and TRBJ1-6, with D maybe TRBD1 (5 bases). The CDR3 nucleotides read TGTGCCAGCAGTTGGGGGGGTCCCTATAATTCACCCCTCCACTTT. The encoded protein is CASSWGGPYNSPLHF.